This is a list of T cell receptor beta chains from one sample in a study of identical twins. MiXCR was run by TCRdb on the 5' RACE reads, yielding one entry per CDR3 protein. The sample has about 240,000 distinct CDR3 sequences; about 11% are singletons. Material: memory T cells sorted from blood. The receptor set was obtained from a man in his fifties in good health. CDR3s include the opening cysteine and the closing phenylalanine or tryptophan. D genes are given only for firm matches. Size tells how often a clone was seen (once, few, many) or the class of an expanded clone, and some rows leave it out.

v_call	clone_size	d_call	cdr3_length	j_call	cdr3_nt	cdr3_aa
TRBV28	-	-	13	TRBJ2-4	TGTGCCAGCAGTCCCAAGAGGGGAAACATTCAGTACTTC	CASSPKRGNIQYF
TRBV3-1	few	-	15	TRBJ2-5	TGTGCCAGCAGCCAAGATGGGCTAGCCTCGGAGACCCAGTACTTC	CASSQDGLASETQYF
TRBV12-3/TRBV12-4	many	-	16	TRBJ2-3	TGTGCCAGCAGTTTACGGCAGGGACGGGGCACAGATACGCAGTATTTT	CASSLRQGRGTDTQYF
TRBV12-3/TRBV12-4	many	-	16	TRBJ2-1	TGTGCCAGCAGTTATCGGGACGGAAGCTCCTACAATGAGCAGTTCTTC	CASSYRDGSSYNEQFF
TRBV6-5	few	TRBD1	16	TRBJ1-5	TGTGCCAGCAGTTACTGGACAGGGGGCGCGGGTCAGCCCCAGCATTTT	CASSYWTGGAGQPQHF
TRBV11-2	-	-	14	TRBJ1-1	TGTGCCAGCAGCTCCTCAGGGGTAGTCACTGAAGCTTTCTTT	CASSSSGVVTEAFF
TRBV3-1	many	-	13	TRBJ2-7	TGTGCCAGCAGCCAAGATCCCGGGGCCGAACAGTACTTC	CASSQDPGAEQYF
TRBV24-1	-	-	14	TRBJ2-3	TGTGCCACCAGTGAGAGTAGGGGCACAGATACGCAGTATTTT	CATSESRGTDTQYF
TRBV28	many	-	14	TRBJ1-1	TGTGCCAGCAGTTTCTACAGGGAGAACACTGAAGCTTTCTTT	CASSFYRENTEAFF
TRBV7-2	many	TRBD2	15	TRBJ2-7	TGTGCCAGCAGCCCCACTAGCGGGAGGTCCTACGAGCAGTACTTC	CASSPTSGRSYEQYF
TRBV20-1	many	TRBD1	15	TRBJ2-1	TGCAGTGCTAGAACCCTGCAGGGGGCCTACAATGAGCAGTTCTTC	CSARTLQGAYNEQFF
TRBV28	many	TRBD1	13	TRBJ1-2	TGTGCCAGCAGAAGACAGGGGAACTATGGCTACACCTTC	CASRRQGNYGYTF